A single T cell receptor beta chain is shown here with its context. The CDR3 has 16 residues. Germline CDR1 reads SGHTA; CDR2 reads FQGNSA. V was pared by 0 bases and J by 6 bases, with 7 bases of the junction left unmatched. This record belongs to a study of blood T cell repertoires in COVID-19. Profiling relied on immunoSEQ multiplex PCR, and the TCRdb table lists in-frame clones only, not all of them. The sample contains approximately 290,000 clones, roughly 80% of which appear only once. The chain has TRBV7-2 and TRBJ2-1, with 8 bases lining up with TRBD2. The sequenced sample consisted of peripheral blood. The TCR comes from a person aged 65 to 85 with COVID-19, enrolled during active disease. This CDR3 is CASSLAPGLDVNEQFF. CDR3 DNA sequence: TGTGCCAGCAGCTTAGCCCCGGGACTAGATGTCAATGAGCAGTTCTTC.